This is a list of T cell receptor beta chains from one sample in a study of vaccination and CD4 T cells after COVID-19. MiXCR was run by TCRdb on the PCR reads, yielding one entry per CDR3 protein. The sample lists 15,000 or so distinct CDR3 sequences, approximately 52% occurring once. Their specific antigens are unknown. The sequencing input was CD4+ T cells from blood, cultured in vitro. The receptors here all came from a human donor who had recovered from COVID-19. The CDR3 runs from the conserved cysteine through the conserved F or W. D genes are given only for firm matches. Part of the rows lack a size; the others show once, few, many or a class for expanded clones.

V	J	D	size	CDR3	DNA
TRBV20-1	TRBJ1-1	TRBD1	.	CSARADGQGLEAFF	TGCAGTGCTAGAGCGGACGGACAGGGGCTTGAAGCTTTCTTT
TRBV5-1	TRBJ2-3	.	.	CASRPDSDTQYF	TGCGCCAGCAGACCTGACTCGGATACGCAGTATTTT
TRBV5-5	TRBJ1-1	.	.	CASSRIFGRGTEAFF	TGTGCCAGCTCAAGAATATTCGGCAGGGGCACTGAAGCTTTCTTT
TRBV7-9	TRBJ2-7	.	.	CASSLLRFGGIRTF	TGTGCCAGCAGCTTATTACGGTTTGGGGGGATCCGGACCTTC
TRBV27	TRBJ2-7	.	medium-sized	CASSPHTTPYEQYF	TGTGCCAGCAGTCCTCACACCACACCCTACGAGCAGTACTTC
TRBV19	TRBJ2-7	.	.	CASSTVRGGEQYF	TGTGCCAGTAGTACCGTCAGGGGCGGCGAGCAGTACTTC
TRBV6-5	TRBJ2-7	TRBD1	once	CASSYSRQGATTYEQYF	TGTGCCAGCAGTTACAGCCGACAGGGGGCTACAACCTACGAGCAGTACTTC
TRBV20-1	TRBJ1-1	TRBD1	.	CSATHPGGNTEAFF	TGCAGTGCCACCCACCCAGGGGGCAACACTGAAGCTTTCTTT
TRBV27	TRBJ1-2	.	.	CASTPVAGVQTYGYTF	TGTGCCAGCACCCCAGTGGCAGGAGTTCAAACCTATGGCTACACCTTC
TRBV20-1	TRBJ1-2	.	.	CSALKWTALAKGYGYTF	TGCAGTGCCCTTAAATGGACAGCCTTAGCTAAAGGGTATGGCTACACCTTC
TRBV6-1	TRBJ2-2	TRBD2	.	CASSRLAGVRTGELFF	TGTGCCAGCAGTCGGCTAGCGGGAGTTCGAACCGGGGAGCTGTTTTTT
TRBV6-1	TRBJ2-7	TRBD1	few	CASSPERGQGGYEQYF	TGTGCCAGCAGCCCCGAAAGGGGACAGGGGGGTTACGAGCAGTACTTC
TRBV19	TRBJ1-1	.	few	CASSVAGWNTEAFF	TGTGCCAGTAGTGTGGCGGGATGGAACACTGAAGCTTTCTTT
TRBV20-1	TRBJ2-7	.	.	CSVRGPASEQYF	TGCAGTGTTAGAGGCCCAGCGAGCGAGCAGTACTTC
TRBV25-1	TRBJ1-1	.	.	CASSGPMNTEAFF	TGTGCCAGCAGTGGACCCATGAACACTGAAGCTTTCTTT
TRBV27	TRBJ2-1	TRBD1	few	CASSFGRGRRQFF	TGTGCCAGCAGTTTCGGCAGGGGGCGAAGGCAGTTCTTC
TRBV20-1	TRBJ1-5	.	.	CSARWAVDQPQHF	TGCAGTGCTAGATGGGCAGTGGATCAGCCCCAGCATTTT
TRBV12-3/TRBV12-4	TRBJ2-5	.	.	CASSLGLPETQYF	TGTGCCAGCAGTTTGGGTCTACCAGAGACCCAGTACTTC
TRBV6-1	TRBJ2-4	.	.	CASSDVGGSKNIQYF	TGTGCCAGCAGTGATGTAGGGGGATCCAAAAACATTCAGTACTTC
TRBV28	TRBJ1-3	.	once	CASISGANTIYF	TGTGCCAGCATAAGTGGGGCGAACACCATATATTTT
TRBV7-2	TRBJ2-3	.	.	CASSLETDTQYF	TGTGCCAGCAGCTTAGAGACAGATACGCAGTATTTT
TRBV6-2/TRBV6-3	TRBJ2-1	TRBD2	few	CASSRYGTSAYNEQFF	TGTGCCAGCAGCCGCTACGGGACTAGCGCCTACAATGAGCAGTTCTTC
TRBV20-1	TRBJ1-1	.	few	CSASPVGRDEAFF	TGCAGTGCTAGTCCCGTCGGTCGGGATGAAGCTTTCTTT
TRBV20-1	TRBJ1-6	TRBD1	.	CSAKPGQGYSPLHF	TGCAGTGCTAAACCGGGACAGGGGTACTCACCCCTCCACTTT
TRBV7-3	TRBJ1-6	.	few	CASSLGPRALGSPLHF	TGTGCCAGCAGCTTAGGCCCGAGAGCGCTAGGTTCACCCCTCCACTTT
TRBV20-1	TRBJ1-1	.	.	CSATGGAPGLEAFF	TGCAGTGCAACTGGGGGCGCCCCCGGTTTGGAAGCTTTCTTT
TRBV2	TRBJ1-2	.	few	CASSEAQAVDRYTF	TGTGCCAGCAGTGAAGCTCAGGCAGTGGATCGATACACCTTC
TRBV2	TRBJ1-2	.	.	CASKQEWGYGYTF	TGTGCCAGCAAACAGGAATGGGGCTATGGCTACACCTTC
TRBV29-1	TRBJ2-7	.	.	CSVETDGGDEQYF	TGCAGCGTTGAAACGGACGGAGGGGACGAGCAGTACTTC
TRBV7-9	TRBJ2-3	.	once	CASSLSPSSTDTQYF	TGTGCCAGCAGCTTATCGCCGAGTAGCACAGATACGCAGTATTTT
TRBV18	TRBJ1-2	TRBD1	.	CASSPPGQGGHYGYTF	TGTGCCAGCTCACCACCGGGACAGGGGGGTCACTATGGCTACACCTTC
TRBV7-3	TRBJ1-2	.	.	CASSPDFNYGYTF	TGTGCCAGCAGCCCGGACTTTAACTATGGCTACACCTTC
TRBV19	TRBJ1-2	TRBD1	.	CASSYGQVYGYTF	TGTGCCAGTAGTTACGGACAGGTCTATGGCTACACCTTC
TRBV5-1	TRBJ2-5	TRBD1	.	CASSLANRGEETQYF	TGCGCCAGCAGCTTGGCCAACAGGGGTGAAGAGACCCAGTACTTC
TRBV20-1	TRBJ2-5	.	few	CSAGEVGVETQYF	TGCAGTGCCGGGGAGGTTGGCGTAGAGACCCAGTACTTC
TRBV20-1	TRBJ1-2	TRBD1	.	CSVPDRVGGYTF	TGCAGTGTTCCGGACAGGGTAGGGGGCTACACCTTC
TRBV5-1	TRBJ1-1	TRBD1	.	CASRSGTANTEAFF	TGCGCCAGCAGAAGCGGGACAGCCAACACTGAAGCTTTCTTT
TRBV29-1	TRBJ1-2	.	few	CSVAGSASIFSYGYTF	TGCAGCGTTGCCGGGTCCGCCTCGATCTTCTCCTATGGCTACACCTTC
TRBV25-1	TRBJ1-6	.	.	CASSDPSSYNSPLHF	TGTGCCAGCAGTGACCCGAGCTCCTATAATTCACCCCTCCACTTT
TRBV19	TRBJ2-3	.	.	CASSIRTDTQYF	TGTGCCAGTAGTATAAGGACAGATACGCAGTATTTT